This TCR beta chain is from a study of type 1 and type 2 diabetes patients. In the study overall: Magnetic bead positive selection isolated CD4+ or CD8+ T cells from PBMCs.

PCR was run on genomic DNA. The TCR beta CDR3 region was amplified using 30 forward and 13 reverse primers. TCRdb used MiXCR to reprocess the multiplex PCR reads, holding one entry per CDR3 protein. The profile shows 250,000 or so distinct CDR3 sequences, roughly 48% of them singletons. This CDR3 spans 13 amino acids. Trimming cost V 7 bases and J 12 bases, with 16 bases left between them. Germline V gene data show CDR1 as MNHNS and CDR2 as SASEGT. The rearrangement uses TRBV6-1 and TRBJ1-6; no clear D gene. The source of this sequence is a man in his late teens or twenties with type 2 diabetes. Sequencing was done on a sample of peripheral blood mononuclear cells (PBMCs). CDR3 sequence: CASTTTPQLPLHF. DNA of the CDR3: TGTGCCAGCACAACGACGCCTCAGCTACCCCTCCACTTT.